The clone carrying this T cell receptor beta chain is termed medium-sized. The target antigen is unknown. Before use, CD3+ T cells rested overnight in serum-free medium. This entry comes from a study of T cell repertoires and leukemia-associated antigens. The study's findings and limits: No significant group difference appeared in Vbeta, Jbeta or VDJ counts. Whether expanded clones are antigen-specific and functional remains untested.

V was clipped by 4 bases and J by 5 bases, with 8 bases between them. Germline lookup yields CDR1 SGHDT and CDR2 YYEEEE. CDR3 length equals 12 residues. TCRdb used MiXCR to reprocess the 5' RACE reads, holding one entry per CDR3 protein. The repertoire consists of over 10,000 distinct CDR3 sequences, with under 50% occurring once and the leading ten covering less than 40%. Sequenced: CD3+ T cells sorted from blood and cultured. The rearrangement uses TRBV5-6 and TRBJ2-3, with a weak D call TRBD2 (6 bases). This clonotype originated in a female donor in good health. The CDR3 DNA reads as TGTGCCAGCAGCCCGGGACTAGATACGCAGTATTTT. As protein: CASSPGLDTQYF. The entire variable domain, with the rest obtained from reference TRBV5-6 and TRBJ2-3, is as follows: DAGVTQSPTHLIKTRGQQVTLRCSPKSGHDTVSWYQQALGQGPQFIFQYYEEEERQRGNFPDRFSGHQFPNYSSELNVNALLLGDSALYLCASSPGLDTQYFGPGTRLTVL.